Detailed here is one T cell receptor (beta chain). The target antigen is unknown. Trimming removed 1 base from V and 2 bases from J, with 8 bases in between. CDR3 size: 14 residues. The germline CDR1 and CDR2 sequences are SGHNT and YYREEE (reference sequence). A multiplex PCR was run with 60 Vbeta primers and 13 Jbeta primers. As processed by the authors: Unique TCR beta chains numbered around 80 million in a later analysis, with roughly 11 million shared. Only in-frame clones appear in the TCRdb table, and some are missing; sequencing was by immunoSEQ multiplex PCR. V and J calls and clone size are given by that table; D and trimming were obtained from the DNA. The sample has some 150,000 clones, around 80% seen once. This sample was included in a study of cytomegalovirus exposure and HLA in healthy donors. Regarding the study as a whole: TCR beta chain V- and J-gene trimming was linked, in a later analysis, to a missense variant in DCLRE1C.

This sequence originates from a male donor in good health and CMV-seronegative. This chain uses TRBV5-4 with TRBJ2-3, with TRBD1 as a possible D gene (5 bases). Input material: PBMCs. CDR3 nucleotide sequence: TGTGCCAGCAGCTTGAAGGGGAACACAGATACGCAGTATTTT. Protein: CASSLKGNTDTQYF.